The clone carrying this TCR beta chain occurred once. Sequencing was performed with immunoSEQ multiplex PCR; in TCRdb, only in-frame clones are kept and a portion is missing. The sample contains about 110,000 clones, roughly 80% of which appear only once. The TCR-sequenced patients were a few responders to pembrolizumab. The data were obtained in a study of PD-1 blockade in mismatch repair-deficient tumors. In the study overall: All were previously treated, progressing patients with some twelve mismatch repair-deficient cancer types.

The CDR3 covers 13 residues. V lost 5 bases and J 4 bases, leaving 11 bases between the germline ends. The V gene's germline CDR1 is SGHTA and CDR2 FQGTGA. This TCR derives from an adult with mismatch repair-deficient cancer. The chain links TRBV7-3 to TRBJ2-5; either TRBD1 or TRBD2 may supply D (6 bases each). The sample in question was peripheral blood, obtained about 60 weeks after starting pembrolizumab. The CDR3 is CASSGGGAETQYF. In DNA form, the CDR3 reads TGTGCCAGCAGCGGGGGCGGGGCAGAGACCCAGTACTTC.